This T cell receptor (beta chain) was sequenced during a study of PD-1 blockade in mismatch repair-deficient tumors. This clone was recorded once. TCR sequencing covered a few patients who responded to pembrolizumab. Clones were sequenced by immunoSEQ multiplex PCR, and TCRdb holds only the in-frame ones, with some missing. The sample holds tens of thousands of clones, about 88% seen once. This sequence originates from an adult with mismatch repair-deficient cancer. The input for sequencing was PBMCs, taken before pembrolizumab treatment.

The CDR3, as DNA: TGTGCCAGCACTCACGCGGAACTAGCGGATAGTTACAATGAGCAGTTCTTC. Translating gives CASTHAELADSYNEQFF. The V call is TRBV2, the J call TRBJ2-1; TRBD2 matches at 8 bases. CDR3 length: 17 amino acids. Germline V CDR1 and CDR2: SNHLY, FYNNEI. V lost 7 bases to trimming and J lost 4 bases; unmatched junction nucleotides: 15. Full variable domain (outside the CDR3, taken from reference TRBV2 and TRBJ2-1): EPEVTQTPSHQVTQMGQEVILRCVPISNHLYFYWYRQILGQKVEFLVSFYNNEISEKSEIFDDQFSVERPDGSNFTLKIRSTKLEDSAMYFCASTHAELADSYNEQFFGPGTRLTVL.